This is a list of T cell receptor beta chains from one sample in a study of blood T cell repertoires in COVID-19. Measured with immunoSEQ multiplex PCR; TCRdb has only the in-frame clones, and not every one. The data show about 110,000 clones, over 80% seen once. The sequenced sample was peripheral blood. These receptors came from a woman in her seventies with acute or convalescent COVID-19. Each CDR3 is given with its conserved first and last residue. The D gene is left open where the match is weak. Part of the rows lack a size; the others show once, few, many or a class for expanded clones.

D: TRBD1; J: TRBJ1-5; size: .; V: TRBV6-5; CDR3: CASSTFGQANQPQHF; DNA: TGTGCCAGCAGTACCTTTGGACAGGCGAATCAGCCCCAGCATTTT
D: .; J: TRBJ2-5; size: .; V: TRBV9; CDR3: CASSADHSGVGTQYF; DNA: TGTGCCAGCAGCGCGGACCATTCAGGGGTGGGGACCCAGTACTTC
D: .; J: TRBJ2-7; size: .; V: TRBV5-1; CDR3: CASSQGGSYEQYF; DNA: TGCGCCAGCAGCCAGGGGGGCTCCTACGAGCAGTACTTC
D: .; J: TRBJ1-5; size: once; V: TRBV2; CDR3: CASSEGGASNQPQHF; DNA: TGTGCCAGCAGTGAGGGGGGGGCTAGCAATCAGCCCCAGCATTTT
D: TRBD2; J: TRBJ2-4; size: .; V: TRBV10-1; CDR3: CASSDGLAGGQAKNIQYF; DNA: TGCGCCAGCAGTGATGGACTAGCGGGAGGCCAAGCCAAAAACATTCAGTACTTC
D: .; J: TRBJ2-3; size: .; V: TRBV18; CDR3: CASSPPQAPPALTPTDTQYF; DNA: TGTGCCAGCTCCCCACCACAGGCGCCCCCAGCATTGACACCCACAGATACGCAGTATTTT
D: .; J: TRBJ2-1; size: .; V: TRBV13; CDR3: CASSPTGTASYNEQFF; DNA: TGTGCCAGCAGCCCAACCGGGACTGCCTCCTACAATGAGCAGTTCTTC
D: .; J: TRBJ2-7; size: once; V: TRBV19; CDR3: CASSMNRDTLHEQYF; DNA: TGTGCCAGTAGTATGAACCGGGACACATTGCACGAGCAGTACTTC
D: .; J: TRBJ2-7; size: .; V: TRBV12-3/TRBV12-4; CDR3: CASSFDPRSYQYF; DNA: TGTGCCAGCAGTTTTGACCCGAGGTCTTACCAGTACTTC
D: TRBD2; J: TRBJ2-1; size: .; V: TRBV18; CDR3: CASSSQGLAGRYTYNEQFF; DNA: TGTGCCAGCTCATCTCAGGGACTAGCGGGTCGATATACCTACAATGAGCAGTTCTTC
D: TRBD1; J: TRBJ1-4; size: .; V: TRBV6-6; CDR3: CASSPWGGQGDEKLFF; DNA: TGTGCCAGCAGTCCATGGGGGGGACAGGGCGATGAAAAACTGTTTTTT
D: TRBD1; J: TRBJ2-3; size: .; V: TRBV4-1; CDR3: CASSLSGQGRTDTQYF; DNA: TGCGCCAGCAGCCTCTCGGGACAGGGGCGCACAGATACGCAGTATTTT
D: TRBD2; J: TRBJ2-1; size: .; V: TRBV6-1; CDR3: CASSETLAGGVGNEQFF; DNA: TGTGCCAGCAGTGAAACCCTAGCGGGAGGGGTTGGTAATGAGCAGTTCTTC
D: .; J: TRBJ2-1; size: .; V: TRBV29-1; CDR3: CSVAPPGQSSYNEQFF; DNA: TGCAGCGTTGCTCCCCCAGGGCAGAGCTCCTACAATGAGCAGTTCTTC
D: .; J: TRBJ1-1; size: once; V: TRBV13; CDR3: CASSLIEELKGSFF; DNA: TGTGCCAGCAGCTTAATAGAGGAATTAAAGGGGTCTTTCTTT